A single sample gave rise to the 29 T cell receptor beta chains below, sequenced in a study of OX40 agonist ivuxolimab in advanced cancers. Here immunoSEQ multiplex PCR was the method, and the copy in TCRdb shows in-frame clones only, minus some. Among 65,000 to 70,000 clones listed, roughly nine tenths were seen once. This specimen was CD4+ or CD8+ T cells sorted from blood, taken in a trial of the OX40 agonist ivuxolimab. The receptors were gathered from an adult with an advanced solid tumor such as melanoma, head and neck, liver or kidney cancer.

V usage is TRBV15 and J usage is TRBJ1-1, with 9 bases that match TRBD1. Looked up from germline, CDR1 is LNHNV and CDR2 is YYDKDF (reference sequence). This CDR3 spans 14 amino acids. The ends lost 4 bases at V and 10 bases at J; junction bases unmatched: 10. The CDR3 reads CATSTPPMDRGAFF. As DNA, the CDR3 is TGTGCCACCAGCACCCCACCCATGGACAGGGGAGCTTTCTTT.

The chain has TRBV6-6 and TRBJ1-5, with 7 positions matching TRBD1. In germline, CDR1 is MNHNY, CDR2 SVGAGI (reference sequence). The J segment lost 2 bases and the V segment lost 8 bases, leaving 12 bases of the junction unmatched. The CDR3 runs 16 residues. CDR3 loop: CASGVNRGEGNQPQHF. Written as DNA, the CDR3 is TGTGCCAGCGGGGTGAACAGGGGAGAAGGCAATCAGCCCCAGCATTTT.

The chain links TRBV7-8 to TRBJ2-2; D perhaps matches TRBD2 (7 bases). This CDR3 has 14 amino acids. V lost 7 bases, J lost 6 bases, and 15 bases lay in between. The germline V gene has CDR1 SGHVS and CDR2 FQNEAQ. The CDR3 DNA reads TGTGCCAGCACCCGGGGGGCAGGGTCCGGGGAGCTGTTTTTT. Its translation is CASTRGAGSGELFF.

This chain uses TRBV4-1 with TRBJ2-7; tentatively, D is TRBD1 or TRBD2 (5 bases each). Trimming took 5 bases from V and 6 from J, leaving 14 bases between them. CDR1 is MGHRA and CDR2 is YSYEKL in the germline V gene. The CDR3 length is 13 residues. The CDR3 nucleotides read TGCGCCAGCAGCGGATACACGGGGACCGAGCAGTACTTC. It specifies CASSGYTGTEQYF.

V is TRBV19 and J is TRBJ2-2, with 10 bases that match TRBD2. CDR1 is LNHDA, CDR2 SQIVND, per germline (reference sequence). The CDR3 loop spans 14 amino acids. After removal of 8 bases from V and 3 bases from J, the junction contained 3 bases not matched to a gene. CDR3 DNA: TGTGCCAGTGGACTAGCGGTTCACACCGGGGAGCTGTTTTTT. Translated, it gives CASGLAVHTGELFF.

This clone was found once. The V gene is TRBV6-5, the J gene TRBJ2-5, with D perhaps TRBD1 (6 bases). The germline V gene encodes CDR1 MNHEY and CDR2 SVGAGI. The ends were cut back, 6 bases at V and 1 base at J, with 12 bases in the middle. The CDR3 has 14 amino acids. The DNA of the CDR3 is TGTGCCAGCAGACCACAGGGCGGCCAAGAGACCCAGTACTTC. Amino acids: CASRPQGGQETQYF.

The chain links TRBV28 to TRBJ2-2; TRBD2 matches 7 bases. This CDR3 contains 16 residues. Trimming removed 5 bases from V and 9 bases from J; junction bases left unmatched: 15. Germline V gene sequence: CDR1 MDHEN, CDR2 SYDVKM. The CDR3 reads CASSPFASGSSWELFF. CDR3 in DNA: TGTGCCAGCAGTCCGTTTGCTAGCGGCTCGAGTTGGGAGCTGTTTTTT.

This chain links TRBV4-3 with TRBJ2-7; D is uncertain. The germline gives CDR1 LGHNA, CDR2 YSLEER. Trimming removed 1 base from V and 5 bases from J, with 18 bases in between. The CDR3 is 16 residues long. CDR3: CASSQGTRQIYDEQYF. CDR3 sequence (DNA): TGCGCCAGCAGCCAAGGAACCCGCCAGATTTACGACGAGCAGTACTTC.

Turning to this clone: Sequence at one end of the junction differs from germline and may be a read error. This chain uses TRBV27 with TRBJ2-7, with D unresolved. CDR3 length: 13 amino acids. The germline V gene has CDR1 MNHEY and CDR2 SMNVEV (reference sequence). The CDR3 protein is CASSSTGPPASSF. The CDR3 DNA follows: TGTGCCAGCAGTTCGACGGGTCCCCCGGCAAGTAGCTTC.

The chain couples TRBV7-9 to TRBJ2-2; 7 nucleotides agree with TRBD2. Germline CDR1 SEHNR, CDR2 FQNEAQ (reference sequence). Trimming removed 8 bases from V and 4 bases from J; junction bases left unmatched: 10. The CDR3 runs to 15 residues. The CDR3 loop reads CASHVGGPPTGELFF. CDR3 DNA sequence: TGTGCCAGCCACGTGGGAGGGCCCCCCACCGGGGAGCTGTTTTTT.

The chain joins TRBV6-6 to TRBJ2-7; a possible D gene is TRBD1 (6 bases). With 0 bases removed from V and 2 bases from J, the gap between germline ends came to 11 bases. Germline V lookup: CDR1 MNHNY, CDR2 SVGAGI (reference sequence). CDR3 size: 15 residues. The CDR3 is CASSYSDSRTYEQYF. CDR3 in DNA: TGTGCCAGCAGTTACTCGGACAGCCGTACCTACGAGCAGTACTTC.

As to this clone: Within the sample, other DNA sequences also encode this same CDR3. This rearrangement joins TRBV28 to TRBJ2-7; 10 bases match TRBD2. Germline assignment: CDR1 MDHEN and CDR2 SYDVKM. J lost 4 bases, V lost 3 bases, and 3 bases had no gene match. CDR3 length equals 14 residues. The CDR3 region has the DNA TGTGCCAGCAGTTTGAGGACTAGCGGATACGAGCAGTACTTC. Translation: CASSLRTSGYEQYF. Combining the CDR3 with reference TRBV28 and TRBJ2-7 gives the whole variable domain DVKVTQSSRYLVKRTGEKVFLECVQDMDHENMFWYRQDPGLGLRLIYFSYDVKMKEKGDIPEGYSVSREKKERFSLILESASTNQTSMYLCASSLRTSGYEQYFGPGTRLTVT.

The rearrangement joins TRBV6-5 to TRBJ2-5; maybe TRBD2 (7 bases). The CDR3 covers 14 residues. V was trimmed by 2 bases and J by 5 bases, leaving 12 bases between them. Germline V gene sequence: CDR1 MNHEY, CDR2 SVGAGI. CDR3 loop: CASSYGGGEETQYF. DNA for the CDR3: TGTGCCAGCAGTTACGGGGGGGGCGAGGAGACCCAGTACTTC.

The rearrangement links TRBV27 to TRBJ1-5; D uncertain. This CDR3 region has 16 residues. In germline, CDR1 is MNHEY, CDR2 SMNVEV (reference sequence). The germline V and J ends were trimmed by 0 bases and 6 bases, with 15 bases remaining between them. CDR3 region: CASSLSNEGITQPQHF. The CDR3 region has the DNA TGTGCCAGCAGTTTATCGAATGAGGGTATTACTCAGCCCCAGCATTTT.

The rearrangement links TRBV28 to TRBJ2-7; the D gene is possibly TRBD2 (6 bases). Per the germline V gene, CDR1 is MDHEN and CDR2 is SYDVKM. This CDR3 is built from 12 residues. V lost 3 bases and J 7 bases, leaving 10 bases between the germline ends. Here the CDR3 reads CASSFKGREQYF. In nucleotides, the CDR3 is TGTGCCAGCAGTTTCAAAGGGAGGGAGCAGTACTTC.

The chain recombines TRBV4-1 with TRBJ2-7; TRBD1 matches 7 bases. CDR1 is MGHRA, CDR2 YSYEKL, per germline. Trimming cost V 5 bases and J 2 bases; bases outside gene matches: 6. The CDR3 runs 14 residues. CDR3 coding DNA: TGCGCCAGCAGCGCCAGACAGGGTGCCTACGAGCAGTACTTC. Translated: CASSARQGAYEQYF.

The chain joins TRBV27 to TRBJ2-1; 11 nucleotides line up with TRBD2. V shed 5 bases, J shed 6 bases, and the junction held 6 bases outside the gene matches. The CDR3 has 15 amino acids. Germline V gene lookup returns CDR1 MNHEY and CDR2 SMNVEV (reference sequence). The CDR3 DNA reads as TGTGCCAGCAGTACCGGGACTAGCGGACTCAATGAGCAGTTCTTC. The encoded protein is CASSTGTSGLNEQFF.

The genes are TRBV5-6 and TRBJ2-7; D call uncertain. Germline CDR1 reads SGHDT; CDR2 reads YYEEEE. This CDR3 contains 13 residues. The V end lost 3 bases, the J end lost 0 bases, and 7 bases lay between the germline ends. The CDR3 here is CASSYRSSYEQYF. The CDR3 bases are TGTGCCAGCAGCTACAGAAGCTCCTACGAGCAGTACTTC.

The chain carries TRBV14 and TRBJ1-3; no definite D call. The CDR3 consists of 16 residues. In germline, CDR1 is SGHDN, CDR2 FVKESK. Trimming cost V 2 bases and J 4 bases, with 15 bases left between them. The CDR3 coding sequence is TGTGCCAGCAGCCAATCCTACCGGGTGTCCGGAAACACCATATATTTT. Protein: CASSQSYRVSGNTIYF.

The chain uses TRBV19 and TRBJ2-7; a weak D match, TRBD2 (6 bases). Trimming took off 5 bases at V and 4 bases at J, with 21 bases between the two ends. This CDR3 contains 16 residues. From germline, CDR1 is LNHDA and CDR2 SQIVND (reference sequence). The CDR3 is CASSPLRRGYEYEQYF. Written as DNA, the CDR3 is TGTGCCAGTAGTCCTCTCAGGAGGGGATACGAATACGAGCAGTACTTC.

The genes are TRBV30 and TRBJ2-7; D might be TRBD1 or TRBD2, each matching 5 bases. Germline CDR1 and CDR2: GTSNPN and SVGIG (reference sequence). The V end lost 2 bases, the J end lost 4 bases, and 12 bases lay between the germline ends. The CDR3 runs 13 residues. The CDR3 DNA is TGTGCCTGGAGTTGGGACGTGGGGTACGAGCAGTACTTC. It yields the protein CAWSWDVGYEQYF.

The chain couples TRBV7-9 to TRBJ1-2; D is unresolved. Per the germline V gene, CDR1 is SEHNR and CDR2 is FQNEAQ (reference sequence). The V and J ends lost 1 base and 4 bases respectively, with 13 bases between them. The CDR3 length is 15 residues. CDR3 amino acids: CASSLGGGPGYGYTF. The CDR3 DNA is TGTGCCAGCAGCTTAGGAGGCGGGCCCGGCTATGGCTACACCTTC.

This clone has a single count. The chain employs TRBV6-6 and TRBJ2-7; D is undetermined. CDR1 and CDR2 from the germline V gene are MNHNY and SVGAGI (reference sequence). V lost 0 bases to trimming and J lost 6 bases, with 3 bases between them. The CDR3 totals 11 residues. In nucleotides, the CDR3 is TGTGCCAGCAGTTACTCGGGCGAGCAGTACTTC. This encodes CASSYSGEQYF.

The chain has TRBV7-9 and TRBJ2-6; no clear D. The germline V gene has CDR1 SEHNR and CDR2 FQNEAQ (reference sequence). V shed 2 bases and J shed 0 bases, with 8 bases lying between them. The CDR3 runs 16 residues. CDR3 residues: CASSLYDSSGANVLTF. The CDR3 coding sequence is TGTGCCAGCAGCTTATACGATTCCTCTGGGGCCAACGTCCTGACTTTC. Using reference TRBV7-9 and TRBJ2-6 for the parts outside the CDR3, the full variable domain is DTGVSQNPRHKITKRGQNVTFRCDPISEHNRLYWYRQTLGQGPEFLTYFQNEAQLEKSRLLSDRFSAERPKGSFSTLEIQRTEQGDSAMYLCASSLYDSSGANVLTFGAGSRLTVL.

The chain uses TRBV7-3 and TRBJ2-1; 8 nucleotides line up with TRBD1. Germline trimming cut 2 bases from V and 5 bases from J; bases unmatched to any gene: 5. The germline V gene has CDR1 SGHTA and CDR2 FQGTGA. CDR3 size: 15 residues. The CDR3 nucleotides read TGTGCCAGCAGCTTACAGGGGGCTCGCAACAATGAGCAGTTCTTC. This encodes CASSLQGARNNEQFF.

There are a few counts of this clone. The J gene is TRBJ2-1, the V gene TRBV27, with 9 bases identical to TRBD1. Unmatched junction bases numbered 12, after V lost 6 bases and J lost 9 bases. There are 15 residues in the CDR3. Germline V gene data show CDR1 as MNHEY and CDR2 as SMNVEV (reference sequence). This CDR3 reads CASSPTGTGLVEQFF. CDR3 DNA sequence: TGTGCCAGCAGCCCCACCGGGACAGGGCTCGTTGAGCAGTTCTTC.

In nucleotides, the CDR3 is TGCAGCGTTGAAGATCCATGGTTGGTGTCCAATCGGTTCTCCTACAATGAGCAGTTCTTC. It is translated as CSVEDPWLVSNRFSYNEQFF. V gene TRBV29-1 combines with J gene TRBJ2-1; D is undetermined. This CDR3 has 20 residues. V lost 0 bases to trimming and J lost 0 bases, with 24 bases between them. Germline-derived CDR1 and CDR2 are SQVTM and ANQGSEA.

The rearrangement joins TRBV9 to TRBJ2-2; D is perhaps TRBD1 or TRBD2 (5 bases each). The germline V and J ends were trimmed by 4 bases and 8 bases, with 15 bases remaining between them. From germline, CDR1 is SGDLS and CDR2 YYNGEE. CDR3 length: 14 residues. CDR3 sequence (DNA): TGTGCCAGCAGCCGAGAGGGGAAGATGGGGGAGCTGTTTTTT. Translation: CASSREGKMGELFF.

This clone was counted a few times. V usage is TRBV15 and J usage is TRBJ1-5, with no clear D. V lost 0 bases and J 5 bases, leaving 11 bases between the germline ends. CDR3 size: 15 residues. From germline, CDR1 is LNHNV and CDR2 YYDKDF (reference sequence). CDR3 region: CATSREGRLHQPQHF. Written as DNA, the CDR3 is TGTGCCACCAGCAGAGAAGGGAGGTTGCATCAGCCCCAGCATTTT. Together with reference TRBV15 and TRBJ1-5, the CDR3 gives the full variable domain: DAMVIQNPRYQVTQFGKPVTLSCSQTLNHNVMYWYQQKSSQAPKLLFHYYDKDFNNEADTPDNFQSRRPNTSFCFLDIRSPGLGDTAMYLCATSREGRLHQPQHFGDGTRLSIL.